Following are 26 T cell receptor beta chains from one sample sequenced in a study of Graves' ophthalmopathy and Graves' hyperthyroidism. Investigators amplified TCR beta CDR3 regions from RNA transcripts. Second-round multiplex PCR followed a first-round RT-PCR using HTBI primers. In TCRdb, the multiplex PCR reads were re-called with MiXCR into one record per CDR3 protein. The table includes about 600,000 distinct CDR3 sequences, less than 40% detected once. The sequencing input was peripheral blood or thyroid tissue (not recorded which). The source of these receptors is an adult man with Graves' hyperthyroidism.

In this sample, this clonotype turned up a few times. The rearrangement joins TRBV6-5 to TRBJ2-2, with TRBD2 matching over 9 bases. CDR1 and CDR2 (germline): MNHEY, SVGAGI. The CDR3 runs 14 residues. With V trimmed by 8 bases and J by 4 bases, 5 bases remained unmatched. The CDR3 spells CASALSGGTGELFF. In DNA, the CDR3 is TGTGCCAGCGCCCTTAGCGGGGGCACCGGGGAGCTGTTTTTT.

This clonotype showed up just a few times. A much larger clone is a single base away; this may be a read error. This CDR3 is missing its conserved last phenylalanine or tryptophan, likely due to a read error. CDR3 sequence: CASSEIGGYGYTL. In nucleotides, the CDR3 is TGTGCCAGCAGCGAGATAGGGGGCTATGGCTACACCCTC. This chain connects TRBV9 to TRBJ1-2; tentative D call: TRBD1 (6 bases). In germline, CDR1 is SGDLS, CDR2 YYNGEE. V lost 3 bases to trimming and J lost 4 bases, with 10 bases between them. The CDR3 has 13 residues.

This clonotype was seen more than once but under ten times. The chain links TRBV12-3 or TRBV12-4 to TRBJ2-3, with TRBD2 as a possible D gene (5 bases). Trimming removed 7 bases from V and 0 bases from J, with 14 bases in between. This CDR3 has 15 residues. The CDR3 DNA reads as TGTGCCAGCAACGGAGGTGCTAGGAGCACAGATACGCAGTATTTT. Its protein is CASNGGARSTDTQYF.

This clonotype occurred a few times. The chain is built from TRBV2 and TRBJ2-3; maybe TRBD1 (5 bases). The length of the CDR3 is 11 residues. V gave up 7 bases and J gave up 6 bases, with 8 bases separating them. Per the germline V gene, CDR1 is SNHLY and CDR2 is FYNNEI. This CDR3 is CASTRVDTQYF. For the CDR3, the DNA is TGTGCCAGCACCAGGGTGGATACGCAGTATTTT.

This chain connects TRBV29-1 to TRBJ1-2, with 12 bases aligning to TRBD1. With V trimmed by 7 bases and J by 7 bases, 7 bases remained unmatched. Germline values: CDR1 SQVTM, CDR2 ANQGSEA. This CDR3 has 13 amino acids. This CDR3 reads CSGLGQGAVGYTF. As DNA, the CDR3 is TGCAGCGGACTGGGACAGGGGGCGGTTGGCTACACCTTC. Full variable domain (rest looked up from reference TRBV29-1 and TRBJ1-2): SAVISQKPSRDICQRGTSLTIQCQVDSQVTMMFWYRQQPGQSLTLIATANQGSEATYESGFVIDKFPISRPNLTFSTLTVSNMSPEDSSIYLCSGLGQGAVGYTFGSGTRLTVV.

This clonotype showed up many times. V gene TRBV29-1 combines with J gene TRBJ2-2, with D maybe TRBD1 (5 bases). Trimming stripped 1 base from V and 3 bases from J, with 9 bases between. The germline V gene has CDR1 SQVTM and CDR2 ANQGSEA. CDR3 size: 14 residues. The CDR3 loop is CSVEARVDTGELFF. CDR3 bases: TGCAGCGTTGAAGCCAGGGTGGACACCGGGGAGCTGTTTTTT.

There are a few counts of this clonotype. The gene calls are TRBV25-1 and TRBJ2-3; D not certain. The CDR3 spans 11 residues. Trimming shortened V by 4 bases and J by 6 bases, and 5 bases separated the two germline ends. Germline V gene lookup returns CDR1 MGHDK and CDR2 SYGVNS. The CDR3 reads CASSGSDTQYF. In DNA, the CDR3 is TGTGCCAGCAGTGGGTCGGATACGCAGTATTTT.

This clonotype was recorded a few times. This chain uses TRBV4-1 with TRBJ2-7; weak D call: TRBD2 (5 bases). Germline V gene lookup returns CDR1 MGHRA and CDR2 YSYEKL. CDR3 length: 14 amino acids. The ends were cut back, 3 bases at V and 2 bases at J, with 11 bases in the middle. In DNA, the CDR3 is TGCGCCAGCAGCCAGGAAGGCGGGCCCTACGAGCAGTACTTC. It is translated as CASSQEGGPYEQYF.

This clonotype was seen a handful of times. V is TRBV29-1 and J is TRBJ2-7, with 7 bases matching TRBD1. CDR1 and CDR2 from the germline V gene are SQVTM and ANQGSEA. With 6 bases clipped from V and 6 bases from J, the junction kept 11 bases outside the gene matches. This CDR3 region has 13 residues. This CDR3 reads CSVLDRVDSEQYF. CDR3 DNA sequence: TGCAGCGTCCTTGACAGGGTGGACTCCGAGCAGTACTTC.

This clonotype has ten or more counts. J is TRBJ2-3 and V is TRBV29-1; unclear D gene. This CDR3 region has 13 residues. V was shortened by 3 bases and J by 0 bases, with 7 bases between the two germline ends. Germline V gene sequence: CDR1 SQVTM, CDR2 ANQGSEA. CDR3 amino acids: CSVDTRSTDTQYF. The DNA of the CDR3 is TGCAGCGTTGATACGAGAAGCACAGATACGCAGTATTTT.

The chain is built from TRBV7-9 and TRBJ2-3; 7 bases align to TRBD2. Unmatched junction bases numbered 10, after V lost 2 bases and J lost 2 bases. CDR1 SEHNR and CDR2 FQNEAQ come from the germline V gene (reference sequence). This CDR3 comprises 17 residues. The CDR3 nucleotides read TGTGCCAGCAGCTTAAGGGCTAGCGGAGCGGCCACAGATACGCAGTATTTT. Protein product: CASSLRASGAATDTQYF. The complete variable domain, with remaining parts taken from reference TRBV7-9 and TRBJ2-3, reads DTGVSQNPRHKITKRGQNVTFRCDPISEHNRLYWYRQTLGQGPEFLTYFQNEAQLEKSRLLSDRFSAERPKGSFSTLEIQRTEQGDSAMYLCASSLRASGAATDTQYFGPGTRLTVL.

This clonotype occurred many times. This rearrangement joins TRBV7-3 to TRBJ2-2; the match to TRBD1 covers 10 bases. From germline, CDR1 is SGHTA and CDR2 FQGTGA. This CDR3 region has 16 residues. Trimming cost V 4 bases and J 4 bases; bases outside gene matches: 6. The CDR3 sequence is CASSSRQGARTGELFF. The CDR3 nucleotides are TGTGCCAGCAGCTCCAGACAGGGGGCGCGCACCGGGGAGCTGTTTTTT.

This clonotype was recorded at least ten times. This chain uses TRBV9 with TRBJ2-7; 8 bases line up with TRBD1. CDR1 is SGDLS and CDR2 is YYNGEE in the germline V gene. The CDR3 covers 15 residues. Trimming took 0 bases from V and 5 from J; bases not matched to a gene: 7. Here the CDR3 DNA reads TGTGCCAGCAGCGTAGACGGGACAGGTCTCAACGAGCAGTACTTC. Its protein product is CASSVDGTGLNEQYF.

This clonotype was seen more than once but under ten times. This may stem from a read error, because a much larger clone lies one nucleotide away. V is TRBV2 and J is TRBJ1-2; a weak D match, TRBD1 (6 bases). Germline V gene data show CDR1 as SNHLY and CDR2 as FYNNEI. With 2 bases removed from V and 2 bases from J, the gap between germline ends came to 9 bases. CDR3 length equals 14 residues. The CDR3 region is CASSEMTGNYGYTF. The CDR3 bases are TGTGCCAGCAGTGAAATGACAGGAAACTATGGCTACACCTTC.

Many counts were recorded for this clonotype. The CDR3 DNA reads TGCGCCAGCAGCCAATTTTCGAGGGAGACCCAGTACTTC. Translation gives CASSQFSRETQYF. The chain uses TRBV4-1 and TRBJ2-5; D is uncertain. This CDR3 is built from 13 residues. Trimming cost V 2 bases and J 5 bases, with 9 bases left between them. Germline assignment: CDR1 MGHRA and CDR2 YSYEKL.

CDR3 in DNA: TGTGCCAGCAGCTTTTTGTGGCGGGAGGATAGAGACGAGCAGTTCTTC. Its protein product is CASSFLWREDRDEQFF. This chain uses TRBV7-3 with TRBJ2-5; 8 bases match TRBD2. The end of the DNA aligns better with TRBJ2-1, so the J call may be wrong. There are 16 residues in the CDR3. The germline CDR1 and CDR2 sequences are SGHTA and FQGTGA.

On this clonotype: This may be a read error: a much more frequent sequence differs by one nucleotide. The chain uses TRBV7-8 and TRBJ1-1; tentative D call: TRBD1 (6 bases). From germline, CDR1 is SGHVS and CDR2 FQNEAQ. The CDR3 has 17 residues. Written as DNA, the CDR3 is TGTGCCAGCAGCTTAACACTAACCCGACAGGTCAACACTGGAGCTTTCTTT. Translation gives CASSLTLTRQVNTGAFF.

This clonotype was counted at least ten times. The chain employs TRBV29-1 and TRBJ1-4; D is perhaps TRBD1 (6 bases). Germline CDR1 reads SQVTM; CDR2 reads ANQGSEA. This CDR3 region has 13 residues. Trimming stripped 1 base from V and 7 bases from J, with 10 bases between. In DNA form, the CDR3 reads TGCAGCGTTGAAGGGGCAGGGGTTGAAAAACTGTTTTTT. Its translation: CSVEGAGVEKLFF.

V and J are TRBV10-3 and TRBJ2-5; 12 bases map to TRBD2. CDR3 length: 14 amino acids. From germline, CDR1 is ENHRY and CDR2 SYGVKD. Unmatched junction bases numbered 3, after V lost 4 bases and J lost 6 bases. The DNA of the CDR3 is TGTGCCATCAGTGGGACTAGCGGGGACAAGACCCAGTACTTC. Protein sequence: CAISGTSGDKTQYF.

The gene calls are TRBV7-9 and TRBJ2-7; the D gene is possibly TRBD1 (6 bases). V was trimmed by 5 bases and J by 3 bases, leaving 17 bases between them. This CDR3 has 15 amino acids. Germline assignment: CDR1 SEHNR and CDR2 FQNEAQ (reference sequence). The CDR3 sequence: CASSSDGGTRYEQYF. CDR3 nucleotides: TGTGCCAGCAGCAGTGATGGGGGCACCCGCTACGAGCAGTACTTC.

This clonotype was observed many times. The chain is built from TRBV7-8 and TRBJ2-5; no clear D. The germline CDR1 and CDR2 sequences are SGHVS and FQNEAQ. Trimming removed 4 bases from V and 1 base from J, with 4 bases in between. The CDR3 totals 12 residues. As DNA, the CDR3 is TGTGCCAGCAGCTCAACCCAAGAGACCCAGTACTTC. As protein: CASSSTQETQYF.

The chain is built from TRBV19 and TRBJ2-7; D remains unclear. V was clipped by 5 bases and J by 9 bases, with 14 bases between them. The CDR3 runs 12 residues. Per the germline V gene, CDR1 is LNHDA and CDR2 is SQIVND (reference sequence). The CDR3 sequence: CASSAVTDTQYF. For the CDR3, the DNA is TGTGCCAGTAGTGCAGTTACAGATACGCAGTACTTC.

The V call is TRBV2, the J call TRBJ1-5; possibly TRBD1 for D (6 bases). The V gene lost 3 bases and the J gene lost 3 bases, with 12 bases spanning the gap. There are 15 residues in the CDR3. Germline V lookup: CDR1 SNHLY, CDR2 FYNNEI. Written as DNA, the CDR3 is TGTGCCAGCAGTGAGCCGGGACACATCAATCAGCCCCAGCATTTT. Translated: CASSEPGHINQPQHF.

This clonotype was counted many times. The chain has TRBV6-1 and TRBJ1-3; no clear D gene. V was clipped by 1 base and J by 4 bases, with 8 bases between them. The CDR3 length is 14 residues. In germline, CDR1 is MNHNS, CDR2 SASEGT. CDR3 sequence (DNA): TGTGCCAGCAGTGAAGGGGCTACCGGAAACACCATATATTTT. Translating gives CASSEGATGNTIYF.

There are a few counts of this clonotype. The CDR3 here is CASSAGGFGVDEQFF. CDR3 bases: TGTGCCAGCAGTGCAGGGGGCTTCGGTGTAGATGAGCAGTTCTTC. The genes are TRBV2 and TRBJ2-7; the match to TRBD1 covers 8 bases. The J call could be wrong; TRBJ2-1 is a better fit for the DNA end. Germline CDR1 SNHLY, CDR2 FYNNEI. This CDR3 region has 15 residues.

This clonotype was found many times. The chain combines TRBV9 with TRBJ2-7; 11 nucleotides match TRBD2. Per germline, CDR1 SGDLS and CDR2 YYNGEE. The V segment lost 4 bases and the J segment 2 bases; nucleotides outside the gene matches: 8. The CDR3 has 16 amino acids. CDR3 DNA sequence: TGTGCCAGCAGCCCACTTTCTAGCGGGGGGACCTACGAGCAGTACTTC. Translation gives CASSPLSSGGTYEQYF.